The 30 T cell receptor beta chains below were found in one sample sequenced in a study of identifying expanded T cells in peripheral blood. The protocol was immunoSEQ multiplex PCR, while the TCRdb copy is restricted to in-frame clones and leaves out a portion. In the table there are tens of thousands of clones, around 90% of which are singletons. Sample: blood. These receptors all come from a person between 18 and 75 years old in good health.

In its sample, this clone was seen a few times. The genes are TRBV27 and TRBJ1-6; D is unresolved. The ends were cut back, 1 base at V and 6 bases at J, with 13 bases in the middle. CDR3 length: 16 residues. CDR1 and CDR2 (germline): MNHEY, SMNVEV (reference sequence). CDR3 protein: CASSLLPDFVNSPLHF. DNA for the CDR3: TGTGCCAGCAGTTTATTACCGGACTTCGTTAATTCACCCCTCCACTTT.

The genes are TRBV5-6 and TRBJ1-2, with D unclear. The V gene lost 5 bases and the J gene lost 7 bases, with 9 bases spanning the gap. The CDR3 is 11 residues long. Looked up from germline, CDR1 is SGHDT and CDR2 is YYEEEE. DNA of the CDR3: TGTGCCAGCAGTCGAGAGACTGGCTACACCTTC. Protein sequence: CASSRETGYTF.

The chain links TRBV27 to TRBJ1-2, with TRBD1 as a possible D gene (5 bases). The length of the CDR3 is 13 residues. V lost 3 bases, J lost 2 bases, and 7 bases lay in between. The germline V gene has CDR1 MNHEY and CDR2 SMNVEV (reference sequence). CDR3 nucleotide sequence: TGTGCCAGCAGTTTCGGGACCAACTATGGCTACACCTTC. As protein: CASSFGTNYGYTF.

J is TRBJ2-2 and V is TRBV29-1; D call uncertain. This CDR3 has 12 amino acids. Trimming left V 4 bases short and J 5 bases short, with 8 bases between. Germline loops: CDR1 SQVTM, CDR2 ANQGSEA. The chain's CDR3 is CSVGGPTGELFF. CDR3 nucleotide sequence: TGCAGCGTTGGTGGCCCTACCGGGGAGCTGTTTTTT.

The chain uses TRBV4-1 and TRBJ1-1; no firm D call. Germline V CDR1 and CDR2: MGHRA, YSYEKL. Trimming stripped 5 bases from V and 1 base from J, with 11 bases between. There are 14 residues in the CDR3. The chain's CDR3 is CASSVPKANTEAFF. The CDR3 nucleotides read TGCGCCAGCAGCGTACCAAAGGCGAACACTGAAGCTTTCTTT.

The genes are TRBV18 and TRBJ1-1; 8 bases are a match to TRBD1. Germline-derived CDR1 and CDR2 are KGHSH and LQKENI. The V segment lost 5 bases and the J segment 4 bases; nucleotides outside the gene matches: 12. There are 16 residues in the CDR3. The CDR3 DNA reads TGTGCCAGCTCAACACGCCAGGACAGGGAGAGCACTGAAGCTTTCTTT. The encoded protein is CASSTRQDRESTEAFF.

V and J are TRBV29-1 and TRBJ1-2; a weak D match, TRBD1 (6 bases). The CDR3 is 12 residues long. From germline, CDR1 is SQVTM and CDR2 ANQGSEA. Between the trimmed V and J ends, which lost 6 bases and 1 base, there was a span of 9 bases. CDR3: CSVNRVNYGYTF. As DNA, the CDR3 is TGCAGCGTCAACAGGGTTAACTATGGCTACACCTTC.

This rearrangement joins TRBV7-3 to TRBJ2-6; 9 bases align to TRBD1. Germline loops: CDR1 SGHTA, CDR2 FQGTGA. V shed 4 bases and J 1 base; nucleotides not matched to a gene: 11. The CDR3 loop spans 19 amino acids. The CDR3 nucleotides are TGTGCCAGCAGCTGGGGACAGGGAAATCTCATATCTGGGGCCAACGTCCTGACTTTC. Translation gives CASSWGQGNLISGANVLTF.

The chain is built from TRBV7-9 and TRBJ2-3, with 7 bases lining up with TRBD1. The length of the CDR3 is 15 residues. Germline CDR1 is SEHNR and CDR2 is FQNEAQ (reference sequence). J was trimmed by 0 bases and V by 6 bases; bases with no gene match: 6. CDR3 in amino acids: CASRPDRTSTDTQYF. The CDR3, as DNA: TGTGCCAGCAGGCCGGACAGGACTAGCACAGATACGCAGTATTTT.

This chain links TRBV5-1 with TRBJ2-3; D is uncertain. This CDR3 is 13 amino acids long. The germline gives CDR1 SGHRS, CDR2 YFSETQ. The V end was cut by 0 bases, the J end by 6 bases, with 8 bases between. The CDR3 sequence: CASSLDTPDTQYF. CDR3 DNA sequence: TGCGCCAGCAGCTTGGATACGCCCGATACGCAGTATTTT.

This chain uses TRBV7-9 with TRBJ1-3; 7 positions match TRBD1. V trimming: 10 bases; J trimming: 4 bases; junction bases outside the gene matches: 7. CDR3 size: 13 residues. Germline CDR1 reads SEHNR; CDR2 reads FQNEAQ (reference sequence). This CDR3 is CATRDSAGNTIYF. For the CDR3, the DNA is TGTGCCACCAGGGACAGTGCCGGAAACACCATATATTTT.

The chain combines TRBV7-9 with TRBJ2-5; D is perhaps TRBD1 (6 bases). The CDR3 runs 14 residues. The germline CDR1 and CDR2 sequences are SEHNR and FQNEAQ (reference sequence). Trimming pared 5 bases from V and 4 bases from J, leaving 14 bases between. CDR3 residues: CASSPRGRGETQYF. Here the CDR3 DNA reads TGTGCCAGCAGCCCCAGGGGAAGGGGAGAGACCCAGTACTTC.

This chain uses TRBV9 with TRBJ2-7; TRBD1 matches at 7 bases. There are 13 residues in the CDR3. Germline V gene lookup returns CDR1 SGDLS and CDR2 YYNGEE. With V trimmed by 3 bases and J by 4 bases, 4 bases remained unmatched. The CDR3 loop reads CASSAGTAYEQYF. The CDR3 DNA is TGTGCCAGCAGCGCAGGGACAGCTTACGAGCAGTACTTC.

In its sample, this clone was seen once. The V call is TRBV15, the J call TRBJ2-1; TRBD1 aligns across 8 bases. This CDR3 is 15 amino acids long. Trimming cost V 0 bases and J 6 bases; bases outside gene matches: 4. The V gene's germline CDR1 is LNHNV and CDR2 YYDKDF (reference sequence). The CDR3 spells CATSRDRGHSNEQFF. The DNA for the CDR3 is TGTGCCACCAGCAGAGACAGGGGGCATAGCAATGAGCAGTTCTTC.

As DNA, the CDR3 is TGTGCTAGTGGTTTAGTAGGGACCGGGGAGCTGTTTTTT. It is translated as CASGLVGTGELFF. This chain joins TRBV12-5 and TRBJ2-2; D is undetermined. There are 13 residues in the CDR3. With 3 bases removed from V and 5 bases from J, the gap between germline ends came to 7 bases. The germline V gene encodes CDR1 LGHNT and CDR2 FRNRAP.

This chain's CDR3 is CSLRTGGTEAFF. DNA of the CDR3: TGCAGCCTCAGGACAGGGGGTACTGAAGCTTTCTTT. The chain combines TRBV29-1 with TRBJ1-1; 10 bases align to TRBD1. V was pared by 8 bases and J by 5 bases, with 5 bases of the junction left unmatched. Germline CDR1 reads SQVTM; CDR2 reads ANQGSEA. The CDR3 has 12 amino acids.

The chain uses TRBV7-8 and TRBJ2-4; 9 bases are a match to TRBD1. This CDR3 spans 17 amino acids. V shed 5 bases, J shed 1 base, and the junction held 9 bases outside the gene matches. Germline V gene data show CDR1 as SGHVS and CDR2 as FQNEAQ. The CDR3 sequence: CASSTNNRGPAKNIQYF. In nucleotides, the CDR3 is TGTGCCAGCAGCACAAACAACAGGGGGCCGGCCAAAAACATTCAGTACTTC.

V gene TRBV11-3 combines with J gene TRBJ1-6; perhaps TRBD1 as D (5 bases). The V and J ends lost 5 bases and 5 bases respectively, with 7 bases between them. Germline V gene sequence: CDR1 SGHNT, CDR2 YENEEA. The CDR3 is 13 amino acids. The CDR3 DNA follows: TGTGCCAGCAGCCTGACAGATAATTCACCCCTCCACTTT. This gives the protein CASSLTDNSPLHF.

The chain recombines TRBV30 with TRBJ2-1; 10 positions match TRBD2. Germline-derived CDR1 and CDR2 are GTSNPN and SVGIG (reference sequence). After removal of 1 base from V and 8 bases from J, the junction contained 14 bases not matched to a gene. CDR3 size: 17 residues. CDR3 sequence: CAWSGARVSGRSDEQFF. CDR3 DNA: TGTGCCTGGAGTGGGGCCCGGGTTAGCGGGAGGTCGGATGAGCAGTTCTTC.

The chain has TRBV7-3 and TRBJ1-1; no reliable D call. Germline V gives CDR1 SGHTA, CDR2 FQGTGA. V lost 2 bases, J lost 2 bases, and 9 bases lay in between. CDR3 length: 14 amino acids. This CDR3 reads CASSLWGANTEAFF. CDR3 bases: TGTGCCAGCAGCTTATGGGGTGCTAACACTGAAGCTTTCTTT.

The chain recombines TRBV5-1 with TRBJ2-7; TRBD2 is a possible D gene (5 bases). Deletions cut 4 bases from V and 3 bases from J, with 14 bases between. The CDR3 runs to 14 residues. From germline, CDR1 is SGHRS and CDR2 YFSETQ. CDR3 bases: TGCGCCAGCAGCGACCCCGGGATCAACTACGAGCAGTACTTC. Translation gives CASSDPGINYEQYF.

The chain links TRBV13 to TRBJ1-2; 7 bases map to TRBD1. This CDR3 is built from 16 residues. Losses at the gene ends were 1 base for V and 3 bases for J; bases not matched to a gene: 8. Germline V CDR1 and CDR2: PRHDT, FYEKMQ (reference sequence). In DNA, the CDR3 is TGTGCCAGCAGCTTAGCAGGACAGGAAAGGCACTATGGCTACACCTTC. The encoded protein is CASSLAGQERHYGYTF.

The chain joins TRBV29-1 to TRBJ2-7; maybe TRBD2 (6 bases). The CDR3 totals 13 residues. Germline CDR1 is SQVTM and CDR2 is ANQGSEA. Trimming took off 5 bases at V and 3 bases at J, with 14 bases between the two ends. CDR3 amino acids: CSVLTGLRYEQYF. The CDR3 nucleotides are TGCAGCGTTCTGACGGGACTCCGCTACGAGCAGTACTTC.

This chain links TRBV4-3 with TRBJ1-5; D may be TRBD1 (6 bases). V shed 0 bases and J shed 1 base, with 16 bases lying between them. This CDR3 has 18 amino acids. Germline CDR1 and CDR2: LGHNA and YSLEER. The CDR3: CASSQEWGPKLSNQPQHF. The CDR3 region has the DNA TGCGCCAGCAGCCAAGAATGGGGGCCCAAGCTGAGCAATCAGCCCCAGCATTTT.

This CDR3 reads CASSVLAGTGGEAFF. CDR3 nucleotide sequence: TGTGCCAGTAGTGTCCTCGCCGGGACAGGGGGTGAAGCTTTCTTT. The chain links TRBV19 to TRBJ1-1, with 11 positions matching TRBD1. After removal of 5 bases from V and 7 bases from J, the junction contained 9 bases not matched to a gene. The germline CDR1 and CDR2 sequences are LNHDA and SQIVND (reference sequence). The CDR3 spans 15 residues. Complete variable domain (other parts from reference TRBV19 and TRBJ1-1): DGGITQSPKYLFRKEGQNVTLSCEQNLNHDAMYWYRQDPGQGLRLIYYSQIVNDFQKGDIAEGYSVSREKKESFPLTVTSAQKNPTAFYLCASSVLAGTGGEAFFGQGTRLTVV.

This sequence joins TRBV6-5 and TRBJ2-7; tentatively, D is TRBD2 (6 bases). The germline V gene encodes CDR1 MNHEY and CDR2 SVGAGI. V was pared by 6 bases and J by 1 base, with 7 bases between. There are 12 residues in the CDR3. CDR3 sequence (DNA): TGTGCCAGCAGGCGGGGTTCCTACGAGCAGTACTTC. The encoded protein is CASRRGSYEQYF.

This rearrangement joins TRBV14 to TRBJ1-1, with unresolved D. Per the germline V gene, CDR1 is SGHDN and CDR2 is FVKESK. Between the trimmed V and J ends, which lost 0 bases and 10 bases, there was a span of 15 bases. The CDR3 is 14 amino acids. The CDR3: CASSQDVGISRAFF. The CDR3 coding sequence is TGTGCCAGCAGCCAAGATGTCGGGATTTCTAGAGCTTTCTTT.

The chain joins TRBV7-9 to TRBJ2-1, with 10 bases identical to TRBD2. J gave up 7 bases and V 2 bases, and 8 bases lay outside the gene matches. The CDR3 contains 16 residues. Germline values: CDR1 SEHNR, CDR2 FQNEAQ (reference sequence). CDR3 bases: TGTGCCAGCAGCTTACTACCGGGACTAGCGAGGAATGAGCAGTTCTTC. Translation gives CASSLLPGLARNEQFF.

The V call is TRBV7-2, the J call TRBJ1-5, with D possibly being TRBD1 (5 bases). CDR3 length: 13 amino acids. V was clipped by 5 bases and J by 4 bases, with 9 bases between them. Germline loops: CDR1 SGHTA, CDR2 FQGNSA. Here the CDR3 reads CASSPSGNQPQHF. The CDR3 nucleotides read TGTGCCAGCAGCCCTTCAGGGAATCAGCCCCAGCATTTT. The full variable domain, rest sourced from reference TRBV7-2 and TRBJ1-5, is GAGVSQSPSNKVTEKGKDVELRCDPISGHTALYWYRQSLGQGLEFLIYFQGNSAPDKSGLPSDRFSAERTGGSVSTLTIQRTQQEDSAVYLCASSPSGNQPQHFGDGTRLSIL.

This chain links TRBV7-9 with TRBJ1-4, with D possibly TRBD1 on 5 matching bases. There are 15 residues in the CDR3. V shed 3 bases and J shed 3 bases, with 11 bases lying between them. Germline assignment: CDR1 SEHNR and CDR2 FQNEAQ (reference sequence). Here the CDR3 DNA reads TGTGCCAGCAGCTTGGACACCACCCCTAATGAAAAACTGTTTTTT. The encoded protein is CASSLDTTPNEKLFF.